A single TCR beta chain is shown here with its context. The data were obtained in a study of shared clonotypes between healthy human individuals. Repertoires were generated with immunoSEQ multiplex PCR, while TCRdb's copy carries only in-frame clones and drops some. The table lists 650,000 to 700,000 clones, roughly 87% of them singletons. The CDR3 is made up of 13 amino acids. Germline assignment: CDR1 LNHDA and CDR2 SQIVND (reference sequence). Between the trimmed V and J ends, which lost 10 bases and 7 bases, there was a span of 17 bases. Sequencing was carried out using memory CD8+ T cells from PBMCs. The subset denotes: CD45RO+ cells pooled with CCR7-negative TemRA cells. The genes are TRBV19 and TRBJ2-4, with TRBD1 as a possible D gene (6 bases). This TCR was recovered from a man aged 18 to 30 in good health. Some clones in this sample may be carry-over from other donors' samples. This CDR3 reads CATSGTPFNIQYF. In DNA, the CDR3 is TGTGCCACTTCCGGGACACCCTTTAACATTCAGTACTTC.